The sequence of this T cell receptor (beta chain) was determined in a study of T cell repertoires in cytomegalovirus infection. On the study more broadly: Selection of CMV epitopes for the study included recently identified HLA-C-restricted and well-studied HLA-B-restricted ones. Indications of both CMV infection and matching HLA type were provided by public TCR beta signatures.

Points on this clonotype: Its antigen is not identified.

TCRdb reanalysed the reads using MiXCR and keeps one entry per CDR3 protein. The data contain roughly 310,000 distinct CDR3 sequences, just under 30% of them singletons. Overall study results and limits: Using cumulative public TCR beta family frequency, the authors identified those who carried CMV together with the relevant HLA.

Germline lookup yields CDR1 SNHLY and CDR2 FYNNEI. Trimming took 2 bases from V and 4 from J, leaving 8 bases between them. The CDR3 totals 13 residues. Sequenced material: cultured PBMCs, taken from culture after CMV antigen stimulation. The receptor was derived from a human donor in good health (CMV status not recorded). Some clones in this sample may be carry-over from other donors' samples. The V gene is TRBV2, the J gene TRBJ1-2; D is ambiguous. The CDR3 DNA follows: TGTGCCAGCAGTGAATCCCCACCCTATGGCTACACCTTC. As protein: CASSESPPYGYTF.